The clone carrying this TCR beta chain was detected only a few times. The antigen is undetermined. The source of the sample is a study of blood T cells in healthy people across ages. General study results and limits: PBMC samples, being unsorted, prevented any conclusive comparison of naive and antigen-experienced cells.

The length of the CDR3 is 13 residues. Germline V CDR1 and CDR2: DFQATT, SNEGSKA (reference sequence). V lost 3 bases and J lost 2; bases outside the gene matches: 3. Using a J-beta primer mix together with a sample-barcoded 5' primer, a second PCR was run for roughly 6 to 11 cycles. TCRdb called the 5' RACE reads again in MiXCR, with one record for every CDR3 protein. The table shows 1.6 million or so distinct CDR3 sequences, with roughly 30% occurring only once. V usage is TRBV20-1 and J usage is TRBJ2-7, with TRBD2 matching over 8 bases. Sequences were obtained from blood. The sequence was obtained from a woman in her 30s in good health. Here the CDR3 reads CSARREAAYEQYF. The DNA for the CDR3 is TGCAGTGCTAGGCGGGAGGCAGCCTACGAGCAGTACTTC.